The rows below give T cell receptor beta chains drawn from one sample of a study of blood T cell repertoires in COVID-19. Produced via immunoSEQ multiplex PCR; TCRdb's table is partial and in-frame only. Of about 73,000 clones in the sample, more than 60% were seen once. What was sequenced was peripheral blood. All receptors derive from a man aged 60 to 69 with acute or convalescent COVID-19. The CDR3 runs from the conserved cysteine through the conserved F or W. A D gene is named only where the DNA matches it firmly. Size tells how often a clone was seen (once, few, many) or the class of an expanded clone, and some rows leave it out.

clone size	D gene	J gene	V gene	CDR3 DNA	CDR3 protein
NA	NA	TRBJ2-7	TRBV12-3/TRBV12-4	TGTGCCAGCAGTTTAGGACAGACCTTCGAGCAGTACTTC	CASSLGQTFEQYF
NA	TRBD1	TRBJ1-1	TRBV5-6	TGTGCCAGCTTAGGACAGGGGCCTACTGAAGCTTTCTTT	CASLGQGPTEAFF
few	NA	TRBJ2-3	TRBV4-1	TGCGCCAGCAGCCAAGAAACAGGGTATACGCAGTATTTT	CASSQETGYTQYF
NA	NA	TRBJ2-1	TRBV10-1	TGCGCCAGCAGTGAAGGGGCCAATGAGCAGTTCTTC	CASSEGANEQFF
NA	NA	TRBJ1-2	TRBV3-1/TRBV3-2	TGTGCCAGCAGCCTCGGAGGGAGAGGCTACACCTTC	CASSLGGRGYTF
few	NA	TRBJ1-2	TRBV11-2	TGTGCCAGCAGCTTAGATACAGGGACCTATGGCTACACCTTC	CASSLDTGTYGYTF
few	TRBD1	TRBJ2-3	TRBV7-3	TGTGCCAGCAGCTTAACCCCACCTGGGACAGGGGGTGGCGATACGCAGTATTTT	CASSLTPPGTGGGDTQYF
NA	NA	TRBJ1-2	TRBV27	TGTGCCAGCAGTTTACTTGGGCCCGGCGACAGGAGCCATGGCTACACCTTC	CASSLLGPGDRSHGYTF
NA	NA	TRBJ2-7	TRBV5-5	TGTGCCAGCAGCTTGGTACAGACCTACGAGCAGTACTTC	CASSLVQTYEQYF
NA	TRBD2	TRBJ2-5	TRBV24-1	TGTGCCACCAGTGATCGTAGCGGGAGGGCCCACCAAGAGACCCAGTACTTC	CATSDRSGRAHQETQYF
once	NA	TRBJ2-1	TRBV3-1/TRBV3-2	TGTGCCAGCAGCCCGAGGGGGTTGGGCAATGAGCAGTTCTTC	CASSPRGLGNEQFF
NA	NA	TRBJ1-4	TRBV28	TGTGCCTCGGGACTGGAAAATGAAAAACTGTTTTTT	CASGLENEKLFF
NA	TRBD2	TRBJ2-7	TRBV27	TGTGCCAGCAGTGACGGGACTAGCGCCTCCTACGAGCAGTACTTC	CASSDGTSASYEQYF
NA	NA	TRBJ2-2	TRBV6-5	TGTGCCAGCAGTTACTCGGGGGTAGGGGGCACCGGGGAGCTGTTTTTT	CASSYSGVGGTGELFF
NA	NA	TRBJ2-7	TRBV5-1	TGCGCCAGCAGCTTGGTTGGCGGGCCCACCTACGAGCAGTACTTC	CASSLVGGPTYEQYF
NA	NA	TRBJ1-3	TRBV2	TGTGCCAGCAGTGTAATAGTCTACTTAACAAACACCATATATTTT	CASSVIVYLTNTIYF
NA	NA	TRBJ2-5	TRBV30	TGTGCCTGGAGTGTATCCAGCCTCCGGGGAGAGACCCAGTACTTC	CAWSVSSLRGETQYF
NA	NA	TRBJ2-1	TRBV7-9	TGTGCCAGCAGCCTGGGGAGCTACAATGAGCAGTTCTTC	CASSLGSYNEQFF
NA	TRBD2	TRBJ2-1	TRBV7-2	TGTGCCAGCAGCTTAGGGGGGGGATACAATGAGCAGTTCTTC	CASSLGGGYNEQFF
NA	NA	TRBJ1-2	TRBV7-3	TGTGCCAGCAGTTCTCAGGCAGGGTCTGGTAGCTACACCTTC	CASSSQAGSGSYTF
NA	TRBD2	TRBJ2-5	TRBV5-1	TGCGCCAGCAGCTCGGGGGGGAGACAAGAGACCCAGTACTTC	CASSSGGRQETQYF
NA	NA	TRBJ1-1	TRBV24-1	TGTGCCACCAGTGATCCCAACAGGGAAGCTTTCTTT	CATSDPNREAFF
few	NA	TRBJ1-1	TRBV7-3	TGTGCCAGCAGCCCCGATCCCAGGGTTGAAGCTTTCTTT	CASSPDPRVEAFF
NA	NA	TRBJ1-6	TRBV6-1	TGTGCCAGCAGTGAAGAATGGTCGGTAGGGGGAGATAATTCACCCCTCCACTTT	CASSEEWSVGGDNSPLHF
NA	NA	TRBJ1-5	TRBV6-5	TGTGCCAGCAGTTCCCACCACTATCAGCCCCAGCATTTT	CASSSHHYQPQHF
NA	TRBD2	TRBJ2-7	TRBV30	TGTGCCTGGAGTTTACTAGCGCCAAATTCCTACGAGCAGTACTTC	CAWSLLAPNSYEQYF
few	NA	TRBJ2-1	TRBV6-1	TGTGCCAGCAGTCCCTTTCCGCAGGATGAGCAGTTCTTC	CASSPFPQDEQFF
many	NA	TRBJ2-2	TRBV20-1	TGCAGTGCTACTGACACCGGGGAGCTGTTTTTT	CSATDTGELFF
NA	TRBD1	TRBJ2-5	TRBV6-2/TRBV6-3	TGTGCCAGCAGCCCTCAGGGACAGGGGGGTTGGGAGACCCAGTACTTC	CASSPQGQGGWETQYF
NA	NA	TRBJ1-4	TRBV7-9	TGTGCCAGCAGCGCTACAGGTGCCAATGAAAAACTGTTTTTT	CASSATGANEKLFF
NA	TRBD1	TRBJ1-5	TRBV4-1	TGCGCCAGCAGCCAAGATCGGAGACAGGGGGATCAGCCCCAGCATTTT	CASSQDRRQGDQPQHF
NA	NA	TRBJ2-2	TRBV10-3	TGTGCCATCAGGGGGACTTCCGCTCCCGGGGAGCTGTTTTTT	CAIRGTSAPGELFF
NA	NA	TRBJ2-5	TRBV14	TGTGCCAGCAGCTATCACAGGGAGATCCAAGAGACCCAGTACTTC	CASSYHREIQETQYF
once	NA	TRBJ1-5	TRBV19	TGTGCCAGTAGTATCCGGGAAGTTAGCAATCAGCCCCAGCATTTT	CASSIREVSNQPQHF
NA	TRBD1	TRBJ2-3	TRBV12-3/TRBV12-4	TGTGCCAGCACCCGACAGGGCCCAGATACGCAGTATTTT	CASTRQGPDTQYF
NA	NA	TRBJ1-2	TRBV3-1/TRBV3-2	TGTGCCAGCAGCCGGACTGTACGGAACTATGGCTACACCTTC	CASSRTVRNYGYTF
once	NA	TRBJ1-1	TRBV11-1	TGTGCCAGCAGCGAATGGTCGGGCACTGAAGCTTTCTTT	CASSEWSGTEAFF
NA	NA	TRBJ2-3	TRBV7-6	TGTGCCAGCAGCTGGGGCCAGGGGAGTGGGACAGATACGCAGTATTTT	CASSWGQGSGTDTQYF
NA	TRBD1	TRBJ1-2	TRBV19	TGTGCCAGTAGTATAGATCGCGACAGGGGTGAGGGCTACACCTTC	CASSIDRDRGEGYTF
few	NA	TRBJ1-1	TRBV7-8	TGTGCCAGCACCGCAGGGCGGGGCAGGACTGAAGCTTTCTTT	CASTAGRGRTEAFF
NA	NA	TRBJ2-5	TRBV5-6	TGTGCCAGCAGCTTCAAGACAGGTAGAACAGAGACCCAGTACTTC	CASSFKTGRTETQYF
NA	NA	TRBJ2-7	TRBV5-4	TGTGCCAGCAGCTTGTTGCTGGCTCCGGGCTCCTACGAGCAGTACTTC	CASSLLLAPGSYEQYF
NA	NA	TRBJ1-5	TRBV19	TGTGCCAGTAGTACGACAGGCTATAGCAATCAGCCCCAGCATTTT	CASSTTGYSNQPQHF
NA	TRBD1	TRBJ1-3	TRBV6-6	TGTGCCAGCAGTGCCCGGGACAGGGAAAACACCATATATTTT	CASSARDRENTIYF
few	TRBD1	TRBJ1-1	TRBV7-3	TGTGCCAGCAGCTTAGGACAGGGTCTCGAAGCTTTCTTT	CASSLGQGLEAFF
NA	NA	TRBJ2-4	TRBV9	TGTGCCAGCAGCGCCGGAGGAACCAAAAACATTCAGTACTTC	CASSAGGTKNIQYF
NA	TRBD1	TRBJ2-2	TRBV7-9	TGTGCCAGCAGTCCGGGACAGGGACTGAACACCGGGGAGCTGTTTTTT	CASSPGQGLNTGELFF
NA	NA	TRBJ1-2	TRBV15	TGTGCCACCAGCAGACCACAGGGAGTTGGTTGGTATGGCTACACCTTC	CATSRPQGVGWYGYTF
NA	NA	TRBJ1-1	TRBV7-9	TGTGCCAGCAGCTCAGCAGGAGCGAACACTGAAGCTTTCTTT	CASSSAGANTEAFF
large	TRBD2	TRBJ2-5	TRBV7-9	TGTGCCAGCAGCCCCACCCTGGGACTAGCTCTACAAGAGACCCAGTACTTC	CASSPTLGLALQETQYF
NA	NA	TRBJ1-1	TRBV5-1	TGCGCCAGCAGCCTTACTCCCCTCCAGGGTGAAGCTTTCTTT	CASSLTPLQGEAFF
few	NA	TRBJ1-1	TRBV2	TGTGCCAGCAACGGGGGGATTGTGGGGAACACTGAAGCTTTCTTT	CASNGGIVGNTEAFF
NA	TRBD2	TRBJ2-1	TRBV2	TGTGCCAGCACGGGGGGATGGTACAATGAGCAGTTCTTC	CASTGGWYNEQFF
NA	NA	TRBJ1-4	TRBV28	TGTGCCAGCGCGCCCCTCGAAAAACTGTTTTTT	CASAPLEKLFF
many	NA	TRBJ1-2	TRBV30	TGTGCCTGGAGTGTATTCCGCTATGGCTACACCTTC	CAWSVFRYGYTF